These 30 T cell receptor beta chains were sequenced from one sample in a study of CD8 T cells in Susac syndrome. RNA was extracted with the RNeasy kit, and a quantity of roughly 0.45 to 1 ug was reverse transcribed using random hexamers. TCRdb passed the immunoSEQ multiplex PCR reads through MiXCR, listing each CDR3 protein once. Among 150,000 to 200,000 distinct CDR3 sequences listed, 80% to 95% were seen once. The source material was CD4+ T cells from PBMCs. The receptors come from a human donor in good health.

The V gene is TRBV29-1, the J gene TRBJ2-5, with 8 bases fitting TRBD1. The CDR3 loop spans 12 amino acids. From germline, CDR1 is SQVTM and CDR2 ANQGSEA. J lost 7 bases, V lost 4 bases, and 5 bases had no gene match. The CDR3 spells CSVVRGRGTQYF. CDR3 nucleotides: TGCAGCGTTGTCAGGGGGCGAGGGACCCAGTACTTC.

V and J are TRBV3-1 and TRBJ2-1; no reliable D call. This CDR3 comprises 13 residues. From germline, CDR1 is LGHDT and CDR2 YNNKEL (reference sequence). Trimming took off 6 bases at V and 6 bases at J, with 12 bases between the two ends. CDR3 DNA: TGTGCCAGCAGAATCGACAATAGCAATGAGCAGTTCTTC. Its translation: CASRIDNSNEQFF.

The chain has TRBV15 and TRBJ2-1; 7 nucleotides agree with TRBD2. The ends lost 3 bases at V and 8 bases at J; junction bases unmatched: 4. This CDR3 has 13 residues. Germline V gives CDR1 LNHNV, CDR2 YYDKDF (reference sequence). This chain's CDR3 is CATSRLAVYEQFF. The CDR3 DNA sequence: TGTGCCACCAGCAGGCTAGCGGTCTATGAGCAGTTCTTC.

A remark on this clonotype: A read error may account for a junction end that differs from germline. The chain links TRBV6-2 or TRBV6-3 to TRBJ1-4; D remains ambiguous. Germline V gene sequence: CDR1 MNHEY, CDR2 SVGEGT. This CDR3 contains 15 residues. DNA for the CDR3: TGTGCCAGCAGCCCCCGGACTGCAACTAATGGAAAACTGTTTTTT. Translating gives CASSPRTATNGKLFF.

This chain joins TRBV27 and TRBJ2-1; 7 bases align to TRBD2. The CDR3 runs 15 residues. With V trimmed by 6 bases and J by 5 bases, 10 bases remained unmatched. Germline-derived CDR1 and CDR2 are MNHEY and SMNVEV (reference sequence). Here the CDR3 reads CASREQRGNNNEQFF. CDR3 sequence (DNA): TGTGCCAGCAGAGAGCAGCGGGGCAATAACAATGAGCAGTTCTTC.

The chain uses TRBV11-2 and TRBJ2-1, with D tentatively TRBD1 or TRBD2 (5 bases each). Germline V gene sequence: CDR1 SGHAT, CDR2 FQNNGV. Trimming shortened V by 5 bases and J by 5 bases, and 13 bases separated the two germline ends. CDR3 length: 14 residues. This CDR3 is CASSNPGRDNEQFF. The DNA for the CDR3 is TGTGCCAGCAGCAACCCGGGACGAGACAATGAGCAGTTCTTC.

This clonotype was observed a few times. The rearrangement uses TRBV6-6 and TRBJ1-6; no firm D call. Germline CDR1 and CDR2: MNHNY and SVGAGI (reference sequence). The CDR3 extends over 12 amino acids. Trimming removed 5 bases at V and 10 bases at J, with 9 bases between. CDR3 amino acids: CASSPPASPLHF. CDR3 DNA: TGTGCCAGCAGTCCCCCAGCGTCACCCCTCCACTTT.

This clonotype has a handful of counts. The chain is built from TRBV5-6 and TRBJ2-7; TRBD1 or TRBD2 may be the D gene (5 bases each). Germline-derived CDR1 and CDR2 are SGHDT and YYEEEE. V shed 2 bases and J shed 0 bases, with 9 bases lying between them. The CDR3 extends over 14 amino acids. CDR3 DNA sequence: TGTGCCAGCAGCTTTGGGACGGACTCCTACGAGCAGTACGTC. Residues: CASSFGTDSYEQYV.

The CDR3 region has the DNA TGTGCCAGCAGTTACAACGCAGATACGCAGTATTTT. This sequence encodes CASSYNADTQYF. This chain links TRBV6-2 or TRBV6-3 with TRBJ2-3, with unresolved D. Germline assignment: CDR1 MNHEY and CDR2 SVGEGT. CDR3 length: 12 residues. V was pared by 2 bases and J by 4 bases, with 4 bases between.

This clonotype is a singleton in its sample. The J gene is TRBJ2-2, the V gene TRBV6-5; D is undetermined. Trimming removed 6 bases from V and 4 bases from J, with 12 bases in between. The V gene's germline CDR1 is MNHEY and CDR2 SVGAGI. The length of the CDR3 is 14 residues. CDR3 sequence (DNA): TGTGCCAGCAGCCTACGAAGGGTCACCGGGGAGCTGTTTTTT. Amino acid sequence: CASSLRRVTGELFF.

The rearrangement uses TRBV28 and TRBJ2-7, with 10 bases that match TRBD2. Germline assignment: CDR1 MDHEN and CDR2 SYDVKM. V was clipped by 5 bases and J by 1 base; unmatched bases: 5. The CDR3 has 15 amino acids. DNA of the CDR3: TGTGCCAGCAGTGCTAGCGGGGGAACATCCTACGAGCAGTACGTC. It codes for CASSASGGTSYEQYV.

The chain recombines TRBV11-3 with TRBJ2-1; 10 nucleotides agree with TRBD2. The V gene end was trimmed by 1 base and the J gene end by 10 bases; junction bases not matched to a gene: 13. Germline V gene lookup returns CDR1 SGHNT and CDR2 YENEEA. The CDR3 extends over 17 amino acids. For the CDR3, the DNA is TGTGCCAGCAGCTTAGGATTAGCGGGGGGACGGCGTGAGGAGCAGTTCTTC. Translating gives CASSLGLAGGRREEQFF.

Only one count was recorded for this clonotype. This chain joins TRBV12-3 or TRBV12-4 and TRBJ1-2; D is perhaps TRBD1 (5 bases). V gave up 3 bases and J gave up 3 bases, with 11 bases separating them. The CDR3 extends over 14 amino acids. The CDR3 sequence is CASSLSGTYYGYTF. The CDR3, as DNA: TGTGCCAGCAGTTTGTCGGGGACGTACTATGGCTACACCTTC.

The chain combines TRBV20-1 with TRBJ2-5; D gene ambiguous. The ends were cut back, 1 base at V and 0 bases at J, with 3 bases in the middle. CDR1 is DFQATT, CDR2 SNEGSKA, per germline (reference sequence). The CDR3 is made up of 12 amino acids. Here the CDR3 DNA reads TGCAGTGCTAGAGCCAACCAAGAGACCCAGTACTTC. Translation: CSARANQETQYF.

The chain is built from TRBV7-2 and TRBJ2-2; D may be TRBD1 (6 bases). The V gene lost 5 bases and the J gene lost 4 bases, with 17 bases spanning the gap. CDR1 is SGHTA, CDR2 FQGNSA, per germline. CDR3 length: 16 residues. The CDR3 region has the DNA TGTGCCAGCAGCCCCCGTGGGGGCGCCGTCACCGGGGAGCTGTTTTTT. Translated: CASSPRGGAVTGELFF. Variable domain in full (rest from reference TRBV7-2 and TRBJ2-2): GAGVSQSPSNKVTEKGKDVELRCDPISGHTALYWYRQSLGQGLEFLIYFQGNSAPDKSGLPSDRFSAERTGGSVSTLTIQRTQQEDSAVYLCASSPRGGAVTGELFFGEGSRLTVL.

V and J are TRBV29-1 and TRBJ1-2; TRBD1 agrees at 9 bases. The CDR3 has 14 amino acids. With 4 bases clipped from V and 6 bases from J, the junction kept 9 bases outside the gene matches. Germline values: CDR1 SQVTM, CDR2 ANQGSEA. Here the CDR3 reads CSVASGQGVNGYTF. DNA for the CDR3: TGCAGCGTTGCGTCGGGACAGGGCGTAAATGGCTACACCTTC.

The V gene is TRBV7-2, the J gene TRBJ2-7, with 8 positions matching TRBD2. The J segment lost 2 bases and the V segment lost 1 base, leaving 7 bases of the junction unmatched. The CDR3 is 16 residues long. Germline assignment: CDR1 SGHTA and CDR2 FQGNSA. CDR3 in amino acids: CASSLGASGHPYEQYF. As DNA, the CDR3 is TGTGCCAGCAGCTTAGGGGCTAGCGGGCATCCCTACGAGCAGTACTTC.

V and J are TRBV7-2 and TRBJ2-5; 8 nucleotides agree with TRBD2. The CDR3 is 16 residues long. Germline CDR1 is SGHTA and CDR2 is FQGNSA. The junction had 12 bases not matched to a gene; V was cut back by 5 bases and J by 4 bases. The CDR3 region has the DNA TGTGCCAGCAGCCTCTCAGCGGGGGCTTCTCGAGAGACCCAGTACTTC. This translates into CASSLSAGASRETQYF.

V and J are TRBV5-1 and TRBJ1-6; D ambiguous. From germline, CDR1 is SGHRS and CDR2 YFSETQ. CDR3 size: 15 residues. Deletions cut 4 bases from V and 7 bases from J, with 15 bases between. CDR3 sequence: CASSPSQAQNSPLHF. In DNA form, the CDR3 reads TGCGCCAGCAGCCCCTCGCAGGCACAGAATTCACCCCTCCACTTT. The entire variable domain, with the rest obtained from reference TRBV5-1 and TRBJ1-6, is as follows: KAGVTQTPRYLIKTRGQQVTLSCSPISGHRSVSWYQQTPGQGLQFLFEYFSETQRNKGNFPGRFSGRQFSNSRSEMNVSTLELGDSALYLCASSPSQAQNSPLHFGNGTRLTVT.

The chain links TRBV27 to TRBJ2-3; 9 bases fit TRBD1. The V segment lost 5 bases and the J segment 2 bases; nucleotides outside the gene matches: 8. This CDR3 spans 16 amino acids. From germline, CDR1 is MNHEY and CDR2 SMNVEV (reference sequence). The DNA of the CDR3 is TGTGCCAGCAGTAGACGGACAGGGGCAATCACAGATACGCAGTATTTT. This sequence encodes CASSRRTGAITDTQYF.

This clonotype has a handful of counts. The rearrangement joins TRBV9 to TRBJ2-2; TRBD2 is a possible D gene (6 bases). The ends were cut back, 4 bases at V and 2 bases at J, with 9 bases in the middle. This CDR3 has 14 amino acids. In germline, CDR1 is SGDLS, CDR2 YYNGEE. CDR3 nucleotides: TGTGCCAGCAGCCCGGGACTTAACACCGGGGAGCTGTTTTTT. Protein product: CASSPGLNTGELFF.

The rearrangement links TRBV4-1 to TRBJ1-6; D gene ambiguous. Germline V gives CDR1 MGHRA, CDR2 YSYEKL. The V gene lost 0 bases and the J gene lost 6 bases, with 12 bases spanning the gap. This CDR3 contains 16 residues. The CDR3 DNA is TGCGCCAGCAGCCAAGAACCCCGGACGTCTAATTCACCCCTCCACTTT. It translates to CASSQEPRTSNSPLHF.

Here the CDR3 reads CASSFSGANYNEQFF. The DNA for the CDR3 is TGTGCCAGCAGCTTCAGCGGGGCGAACTACAATGAGCAGTTCTTC. The rearrangement uses TRBV5-6 and TRBJ2-1; 7 bases match TRBD2. The CDR3 has 15 amino acids. The germline gives CDR1 SGHDT, CDR2 YYEEEE. V dropped 2 bases and J dropped 3; count of bases not matched to a gene: 5.

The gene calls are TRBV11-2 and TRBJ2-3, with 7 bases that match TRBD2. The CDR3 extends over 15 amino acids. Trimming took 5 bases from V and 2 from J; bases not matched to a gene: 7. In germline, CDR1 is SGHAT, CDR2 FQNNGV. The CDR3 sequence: CASSHRGGLTDTQYF. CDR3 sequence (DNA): TGTGCCAGCAGCCACCGGGGAGGGCTCACAGATACGCAGTATTTT. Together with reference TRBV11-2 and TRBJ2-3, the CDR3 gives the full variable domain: EAGVAQSPRYKIIEKRQSVAFWCNPISGHATLYWYQQILGQGPKLLIQFQNNGVVDDSQLPKDRFSAERLKGVDSTLKIQPAKLEDSAVYLCASSHRGGLTDTQYFGPGTRLTVL.

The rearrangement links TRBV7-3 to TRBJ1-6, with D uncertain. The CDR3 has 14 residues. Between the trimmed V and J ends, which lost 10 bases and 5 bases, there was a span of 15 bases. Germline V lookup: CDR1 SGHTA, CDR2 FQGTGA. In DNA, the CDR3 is TGTGCCATCGTAGACGGACCCAATAATTCACCCCTCCACTTT. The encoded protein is CAIVDGPNNSPLHF.

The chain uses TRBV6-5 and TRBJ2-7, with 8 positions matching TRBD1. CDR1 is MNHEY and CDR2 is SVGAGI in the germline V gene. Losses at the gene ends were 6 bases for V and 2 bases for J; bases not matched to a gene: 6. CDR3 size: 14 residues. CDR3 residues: CASRFRQGPYEQYF. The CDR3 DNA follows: TGTGCCAGCAGGTTTAGACAGGGGCCCTACGAGCAGTACTTC.

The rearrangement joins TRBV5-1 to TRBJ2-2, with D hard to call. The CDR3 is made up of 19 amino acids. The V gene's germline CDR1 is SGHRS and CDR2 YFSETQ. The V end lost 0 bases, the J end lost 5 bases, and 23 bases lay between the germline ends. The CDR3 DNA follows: TGCGCCAGCAGCTTGGCTAGTTTAACAACATGGAGAAGGACCGGGGAGCTGTTTTTT. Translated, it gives CASSLASLTTWRRTGELFF.

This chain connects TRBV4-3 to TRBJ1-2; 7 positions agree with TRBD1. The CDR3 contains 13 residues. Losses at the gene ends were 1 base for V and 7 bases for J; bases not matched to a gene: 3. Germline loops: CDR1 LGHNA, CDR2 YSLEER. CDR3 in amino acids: CASSQGNRGGYTF. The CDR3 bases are TGCGCCAGCAGCCAAGGAAACAGGGGTGGCTACACCTTC.

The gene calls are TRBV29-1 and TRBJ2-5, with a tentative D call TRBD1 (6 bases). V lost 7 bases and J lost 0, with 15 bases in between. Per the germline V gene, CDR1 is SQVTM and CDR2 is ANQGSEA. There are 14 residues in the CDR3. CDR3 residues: CSALSRGHQETQYF. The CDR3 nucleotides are TGCAGCGCCCTAAGCAGGGGCCACCAAGAGACCCAGTACTTC.

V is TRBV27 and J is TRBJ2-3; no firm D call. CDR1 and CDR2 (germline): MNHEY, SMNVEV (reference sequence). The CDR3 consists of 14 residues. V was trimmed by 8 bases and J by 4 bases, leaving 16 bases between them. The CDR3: CASQGRPGADTQYF. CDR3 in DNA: TGTGCCAGCCAAGGCCGCCCAGGAGCAGATACGCAGTATTTT.